A single sample gave rise to the 31 T cell receptor beta chains below, sequenced in a study of blood T cell repertoires in COVID-19. The protocol was immunoSEQ multiplex PCR, while the TCRdb copy is restricted to in-frame clones and leaves out a portion. Of about 270,000 clones listed, 88% are singletons. What was sequenced was peripheral blood. All receptors derive from a man aged 55 to 70 who had recovered from COVID-19.

V gene TRBV11-3 combines with J gene TRBJ1-3; D may be TRBD1 (5 bases). V lost 5 bases to trimming and J lost 2 bases, with 7 bases between them. Germline-derived CDR1 and CDR2 are SGHNT and YENEEA. This CDR3 region has 13 residues. CDR3 sequence: CASSAGAGNTIYF. The CDR3 nucleotides read TGTGCCAGCAGCGCGGGGGCTGGAAACACCATATATTTT.

The chain couples TRBV11-2 to TRBJ1-5; maybe TRBD1 (6 bases). The length of the CDR3 is 13 residues. V lost 8 bases and J lost 9, with 17 bases in between. Looked up from germline, CDR1 is SGHAT and CDR2 is FQNNGV. The DNA of the CDR3 is TGTGCCAGCGGCCCGACCGAAGGGGGGCCCCAGCATTTT. Protein: CASGPTEGGPQHF.

The J gene is TRBJ2-5, the V gene TRBV7-9; 7 bases match TRBD2. The CDR3 loop spans 13 amino acids. Germline trimming cut 5 bases from V and 4 bases from J; bases unmatched to any gene: 4. Germline lookup yields CDR1 SEHNR and CDR2 FQNEAQ (reference sequence). CDR3 loop: CASSPPGGETQYF. For the CDR3, the DNA is TGTGCCAGCAGCCCGCCGGGGGGAGAGACCCAGTACTTC.

This chain links TRBV9 with TRBJ2-7, with D possibly being TRBD2 (5 bases). V lost 0 bases and J 7 bases, leaving 14 bases between the germline ends. The CDR3 length is 14 residues. Germline V gene sequence: CDR1 SGDLS, CDR2 YYNGEE. The CDR3 bases are TGTGCCAGCAGCGTAGCGGTAGGCCCGGGAGAGCAGTACTTC. Translation: CASSVAVGPGEQYF.

This chain links TRBV19 with TRBJ1-1; perhaps TRBD1 as D (5 bases). V was shortened by 3 bases and J by 1 base, with 9 bases between the two germline ends. Germline-derived CDR1 and CDR2 are LNHDA and SQIVND (reference sequence). This CDR3 region has 14 residues. CDR3 DNA sequence: TGTGCCAGTAGTATCATAGGGGCGAACACTGAAGCTTTCTTT. It translates to CASSIIGANTEAFF.

This chain links TRBV2 with TRBJ2-7; D unresolved. Germline CDR1 SNHLY, CDR2 FYNNEI. The CDR3 sequence is 15 residues long. V dropped 4 bases and J dropped 0 bases, with 13 bases sitting between them. The chain's CDR3 is CASSVAQRSSYEQYF. For the CDR3, the DNA is TGTGCCAGCAGTGTCGCACAGAGAAGCTCCTACGAGCAGTACTTC.

The chain employs TRBV27 and TRBJ1-2; D not resolved. V was cut by 5 bases and J by 4 bases, with 17 bases left in between. CDR1 and CDR2 (germline): MNHEY, SMNVEV (reference sequence). The CDR3 covers 15 residues. The CDR3 nucleotides read TGTGCCAGCAGTCATTCGACGGGAGGGAGCTATGGCTACACCTTC. It yields the protein CASSHSTGGSYGYTF.

This rearrangement joins TRBV4-1 to TRBJ2-5; 12 bases are a match to TRBD2. V was pared by 3 bases and J by 1 base, with 3 bases of the junction left unmatched. The CDR3 extends over 16 amino acids. Germline V gene data show CDR1 as MGHRA and CDR2 as YSYEKL. The CDR3 DNA is TGCGCCAGCAGCCAGCCACTAGCGGGGGGCCAAGAGACCCAGTACTTC. Protein sequence: CASSQPLAGGQETQYF.

The chain carries TRBV6-5 and TRBJ2-4; perhaps TRBD2 as D (5 bases). The V gene lost 6 bases and the J gene lost 0 bases, with 9 bases spanning the gap. Germline CDR1 is MNHEY and CDR2 is SVGAGI. The CDR3 contains 14 residues. CDR3 sequence (DNA): TGTGCCAGCAGGGGCGGGTTAGCCAAAAACATTCAGTACTTC. Translation gives CASRGGLAKNIQYF.

The chain recombines TRBV6-5 with TRBJ2-3; D is possibly TRBD2 (7 bases). The V and J ends lost 8 bases and 7 bases respectively, with 19 bases between them. The CDR3 length is 14 residues. The germline CDR1 and CDR2 sequences are MNHEY and SVGAGI. CDR3 residues: CASREGGPRYTQYF. CDR3 in DNA: TGTGCCAGCCGAGAGGGGGGGCCTCGTTATACGCAGTATTTT.

The J gene is TRBJ1-4, the V gene TRBV12-3 or TRBV12-4; D not resolved. The ends were cut back, 2 bases at V and 7 bases at J, with 5 bases in the middle. The length of the CDR3 is 12 residues. CDR3 sequence reads: CASSLSSEKLFF. In nucleotides, the CDR3 is TGTGCCAGCAGTTTATCCAGTGAAAAACTGTTTTTT.

This rearrangement joins TRBV5-5 to TRBJ2-3, with 15 bases fitting TRBD2. Germline CDR1 SGHKS, CDR2 YYEKEE (reference sequence). V lost 2 bases to trimming and J lost 3 bases; unmatched junction nucleotides: 4. The CDR3 totals 17 residues. Here the CDR3 reads CASSLGLAGGRTDTQYF. CDR3 coding DNA: TGTGCCAGCAGCTTAGGACTAGCGGGGGGGCGTACAGATACGCAGTATTTT. The variable domain in full, completed from reference TRBV5-5 and TRBJ2-3, reads DAGVTQSPTHLIKTRGQQVTLRCSPISGHKSVSWYQQVLGQGPQFIFQYYEKEERGRGNFPDRFSARQFPNYSSELNVNALLLGDSALYLCASSLGLAGGRTDTQYFGPGTRLTVL.

The rearrangement links TRBV9 to TRBJ2-2; possibly TRBD1 for D (6 bases). The CDR3 consists of 14 residues. Trimming removed 6 bases from V and 5 bases from J, with 14 bases in between. The germline gives CDR1 SGDLS, CDR2 YYNGEE. CDR3: CASTRGGGTGELFF. CDR3 nucleotides: TGTGCCAGCACTAGAGGGGGTGGTACCGGGGAGCTGTTTTTT.

This chain joins TRBV19 and TRBJ1-6; no clear D gene. From germline, CDR1 is LNHDA and CDR2 SQIVND (reference sequence). Trimming stripped 0 bases from V and 0 bases from J, with 9 bases between. The CDR3 spans 17 residues. Here the CDR3 DNA reads TGTGCCAGTAGTATAGATGGCGGGAGCTCCTATAATTCACCCCTCCACTTT. As protein: CASSIDGGSSYNSPLHF.

The CDR3 coding sequence is TGTGCCAGCAGCCGGGTCATGGGTAATTCACCCCTCCACTTT. It translates to CASSRVMGNSPLHF. This chain connects TRBV6-5 to TRBJ1-6; D gene ambiguous. Germline CDR1 reads MNHEY; CDR2 reads SVGAGI. V shed 6 bases and J shed 6 bases, with 12 bases lying between them. The CDR3 spans 14 residues.

CDR3 loop: CASSLEASSRTYEQYF. CDR3 DNA sequence: TGTGCCAGCAGCTTAGAAGCGTCCAGTCGGACCTACGAGCAGTACTTC. The V and J genes are TRBV7-2 and TRBJ2-7; D is undetermined. CDR1 is SGHTA, CDR2 FQGNSA, per germline. This CDR3 has 16 amino acids. V gave up 1 base and J gave up 2 bases, with 15 bases separating them. Using reference TRBV7-2 and TRBJ2-7 for the parts outside the CDR3, the full variable domain is GAGVSQSPSNKVTEKGKDVELRCDPISGHTALYWYRQSLGQGLEFLIYFQGNSAPDKSGLPSDRFSAERTGGSVSTLTIQRTQQEDSAVYLCASSLEASSRTYEQYFGPGTRLTVT.

The chain couples TRBV18 to TRBJ2-7, with TRBD2 as a possible D gene (6 bases). Germline V gene lookup returns CDR1 KGHSH and CDR2 LQKENI. CDR3 length equals 16 residues. Trimming took 6 bases from V and 0 from J, leaving 18 bases between them. In nucleotides, the CDR3 is TGTGCCAGCTCTCCTGGGCGGGGCTATCCCTCCTACGAGCAGTACTTC. Its protein product is CASSPGRGYPSYEQYF.

V is TRBV9 and J is TRBJ2-1; D possibly corresponds to TRBD1 (6 bases). The CDR3 runs to 17 residues. Germline CDR1 reads SGDLS; CDR2 reads YYNGEE. The germline V and J ends were trimmed by 0 bases and 0 bases, with 13 bases remaining between them. The CDR3 loop reads CASSVASGASSYNEQFF. The CDR3 nucleotides are TGTGCCAGCAGCGTAGCTTCAGGGGCCAGCTCCTACAATGAGCAGTTCTTC.

The chain combines TRBV12-3 or TRBV12-4 with TRBJ1-2, with TRBD1 identical over 7 bases. This CDR3 is built from 12 residues. V was clipped by 3 bases and J by 8 bases; unmatched bases: 3. CDR3 DNA: TGTGCCAGCAGTTTGACAGGGAAGGGCTACACCTTC. This gives the protein CASSLTGKGYTF.

The genes are TRBV12-3 or TRBV12-4 and TRBJ2-1; D call uncertain. V lost 6 bases and J 7 bases, leaving 13 bases between the germline ends. This CDR3 is 13 amino acids long. CDR3 DNA: TGTGCCAGCAGCCTTAAGGCGACAAATGAGCAGTTCTTC. It is translated as CASSLKATNEQFF.

The chain employs TRBV7-2 and TRBJ1-5; D is ambiguous. The CDR3 is 14 amino acids. The ends were cut back, 2 bases at V and 5 bases at J, with 10 bases in the middle. CDR1 and CDR2 from the germline V gene are SGHTA and FQGNSA. CDR3 DNA sequence: TGTGCCAGCAGCTTAATCCCCTTAGATCAGCCCCAGCATTTT. Residues: CASSLIPLDQPQHF.

V and J are TRBV7-2 and TRBJ1-2, with no clear D. This CDR3 is 14 amino acids long. V was shortened by 1 base and J by 3 bases, with 9 bases between the two germline ends. Germline CDR1 is SGHTA and CDR2 is FQGNSA. The CDR3 nucleotides read TGTGCCAGCAGCTTAGACCGAGGTCACTATGGCTACACCTTC. Translated: CASSLDRGHYGYTF.

The chain couples TRBV5-4 to TRBJ2-1; D is perhaps TRBD1 (6 bases). The V gene's germline CDR1 is SGHNT and CDR2 YYREEE (reference sequence). V dropped 3 bases and J dropped 5 bases, with 21 bases sitting between them. The length of the CDR3 is 17 residues. The CDR3 loop reads CASSSPNRDPHNNEQFF. The CDR3 coding sequence is TGTGCCAGCAGCTCGCCAAACAGGGACCCCCACAACAATGAGCAGTTCTTC.

The rearrangement links TRBV18 to TRBJ2-2, with 11 bases that match TRBD2. CDR1 KGHSH and CDR2 LQKENI come from the germline V gene. The length of the CDR3 is 15 residues. V dropped 8 bases and J dropped 1; count of bases not matched to a gene: 3. CDR3 loop: CASLGLAGNTGELFF. The CDR3 DNA sequence: TGTGCCAGCCTCGGACTAGCGGGGAACACCGGGGAGCTGTTTTTT.

The chain uses TRBV5-1 and TRBJ1-1, with D hard to call. V was trimmed by 2 bases and J by 3 bases, leaving 8 bases between them. Germline V CDR1 and CDR2: SGHRS, YFSETQ. The CDR3 has 13 amino acids. CDR3 residues: CASSFAPHTEAFF. The DNA for the CDR3 is TGCGCCAGCAGCTTCGCGCCCCACACTGAAGCTTTCTTT.

This clone came up a few times. V is TRBV7-6 and J is TRBJ1-1; 8 nucleotides align to TRBD1. The CDR3 is made up of 16 amino acids. Trimming at V came to 1 base and at J to 4 bases, leaving 8 bases not matched to a gene. From germline, CDR1 is SGHVS and CDR2 FNYEAQ. CDR3 nucleotides: TGTGCCAGCAGCTTAGAGGGGACAGGAAGGGGCACTGAAGCTTTCTTT. The encoded protein is CASSLEGTGRGTEAFF.

The chain employs TRBV29-1 and TRBJ1-1; 9 bases map to TRBD1. CDR3 size: 13 residues. V lost 7 bases and J lost 7; bases outside the gene matches: 10. Germline V gene sequence: CDR1 SQVTM, CDR2 ANQGSEA. The DNA for the CDR3 is TGCAGCGGCGCCGGGACAGGGTTATATGAAGCTTTCTTT. Protein sequence: CSGAGTGLYEAFF.

The J gene is TRBJ1-1, the V gene TRBV6-5, with a tentative D call TRBD1 (5 bases). V lost 4 bases and J lost 4, with 10 bases in between. This CDR3 has 13 residues. From germline, CDR1 is MNHEY and CDR2 SVGAGI. CDR3 nucleotide sequence: TGTGCCAGCAGTTCTGACAGATCCACTGAAGCTTTCTTT. This translates into CASSSDRSTEAFF.

The rearrangement uses TRBV19 and TRBJ1-1; 9 bases map to TRBD1. From germline, CDR1 is LNHDA and CDR2 SQIVND (reference sequence). The J segment lost 7 bases and the V segment lost 7 bases, leaving 4 bases of the junction unmatched. The CDR3 is 12 residues long. CDR3 sequence reads: CASNTGGGEAFF. Here the CDR3 DNA reads TGTGCCAGTAATACAGGGGGCGGTGAAGCTTTCTTT.

The chain carries TRBV19 and TRBJ1-6; possible D gene TRBD1, 6 bases. The CDR3 is made up of 15 amino acids. V was clipped by 0 bases and J by 7 bases, with 10 bases between them. Germline V CDR1 and CDR2: LNHDA, SQIVND (reference sequence). In DNA form, the CDR3 reads TGTGCCAGTAGTATAGAAACAGGGAGAAATTCACCCCTCCACTTT. As protein: CASSIETGRNSPLHF.

The chain recombines TRBV11-1 with TRBJ1-1; 8 nucleotides match TRBD1. V dropped 6 bases and J dropped 4; count of bases not matched to a gene: 7. The CDR3 loop spans 14 amino acids. Germline values: CDR1 SGHAT, CDR2 FQDESV (reference sequence). The CDR3 sequence: CASRAGGASTEAFF. The DNA for the CDR3 is TGTGCCAGCAGAGCAGGGGGCGCGAGCACTGAAGCTTTCTTT.